This T cell receptor (beta chain) was sequenced in a study of blood T cells in healthy people across ages. A sample-barcoded 5' primer and a J-beta primer mix were used in a second PCR of about 7 to 11 cycles. TCRdb re-called the 5' RACE reads through MiXCR, storing one row per CDR3 protein. Of approximately 690,000 distinct CDR3 sequences in the sample, roughly three fifths were seen once. The V gene's germline CDR1 is DFQATT and CDR2 SNEGSKA (reference sequence). V lost 2 bases to trimming and J lost 5 bases, with 9 bases between them. The CDR3 sequence is 12 residues long. The V call is TRBV20-1, the J call TRBJ1-2; D gene uncertain. Sequencing input: blood. This TCR was recovered from a man between 60 and 70 years old in good health. The CDR3 sequence: CSARPQAYGYTF. The DNA for the CDR3 is TGCAGTGCTAGACCCCAGGCATATGGCTACACCTTC.